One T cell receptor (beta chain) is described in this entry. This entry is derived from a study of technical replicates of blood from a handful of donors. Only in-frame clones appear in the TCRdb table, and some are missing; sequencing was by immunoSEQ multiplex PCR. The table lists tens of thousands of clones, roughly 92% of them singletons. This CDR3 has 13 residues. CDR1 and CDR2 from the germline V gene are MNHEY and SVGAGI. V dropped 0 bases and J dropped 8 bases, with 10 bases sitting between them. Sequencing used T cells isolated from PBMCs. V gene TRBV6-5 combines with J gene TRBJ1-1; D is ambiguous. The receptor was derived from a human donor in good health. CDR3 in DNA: TGTGCCAGCAGTTACTCGGAGGGTTGGGAAGCTTTCTTT. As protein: CASSYSEGWEAFF.